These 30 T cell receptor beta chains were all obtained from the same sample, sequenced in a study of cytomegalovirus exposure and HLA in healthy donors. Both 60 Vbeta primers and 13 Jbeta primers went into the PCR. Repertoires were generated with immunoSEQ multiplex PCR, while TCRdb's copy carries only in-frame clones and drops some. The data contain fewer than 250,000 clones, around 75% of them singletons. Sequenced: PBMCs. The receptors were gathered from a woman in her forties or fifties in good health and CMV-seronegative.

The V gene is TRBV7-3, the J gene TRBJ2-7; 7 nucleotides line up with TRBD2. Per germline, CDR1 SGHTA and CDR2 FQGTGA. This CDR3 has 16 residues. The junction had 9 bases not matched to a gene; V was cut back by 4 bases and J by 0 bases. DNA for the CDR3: TGTGCCAGCAGCTCCCGACTAGCCAATAGCTCCTACGAGCAGTACTTC. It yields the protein CASSSRLANSSYEQYF.

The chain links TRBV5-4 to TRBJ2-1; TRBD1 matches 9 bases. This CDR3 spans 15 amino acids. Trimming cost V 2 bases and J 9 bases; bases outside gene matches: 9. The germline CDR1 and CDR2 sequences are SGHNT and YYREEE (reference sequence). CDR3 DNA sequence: TGTGCCAGCAGCTTAGGGACAGGGACACTTGCTGAGCAGTTCTTC. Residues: CASSLGTGTLAEQFF.

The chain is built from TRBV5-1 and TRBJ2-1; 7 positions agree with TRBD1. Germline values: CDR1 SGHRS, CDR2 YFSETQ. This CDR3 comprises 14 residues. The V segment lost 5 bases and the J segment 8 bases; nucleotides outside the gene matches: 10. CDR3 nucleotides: TGCGCCAGCAGACCTACAGGGGATCTGTATGAGCAGTTCTTC. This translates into CASRPTGDLYEQFF.

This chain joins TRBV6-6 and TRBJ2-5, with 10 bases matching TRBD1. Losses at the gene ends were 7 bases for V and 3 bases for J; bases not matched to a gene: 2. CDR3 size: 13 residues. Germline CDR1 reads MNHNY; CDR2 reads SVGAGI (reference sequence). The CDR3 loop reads CASKDRGKETQYF. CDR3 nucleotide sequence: TGTGCCAGCAAGGACAGGGGGAAAGAGACCCAGTACTTC.

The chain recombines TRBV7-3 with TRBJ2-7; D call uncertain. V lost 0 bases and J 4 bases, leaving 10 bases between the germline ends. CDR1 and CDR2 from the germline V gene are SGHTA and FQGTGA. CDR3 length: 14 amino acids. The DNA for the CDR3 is TGTGCCAGCAGCTTAACGACTGGATTTTACGAGCAGTACTTC. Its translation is CASSLTTGFYEQYF.

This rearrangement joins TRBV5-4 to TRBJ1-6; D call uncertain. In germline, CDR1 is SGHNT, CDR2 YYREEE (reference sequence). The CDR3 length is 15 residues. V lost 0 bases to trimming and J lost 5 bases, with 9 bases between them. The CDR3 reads CASSLEAGHNSPLHF. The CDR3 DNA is TGTGCCAGCAGCTTGGAGGCAGGCCATAATTCACCCCTCCACTTT. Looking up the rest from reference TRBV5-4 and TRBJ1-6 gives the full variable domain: ETGVTQSPTHLIKTRGQQVTLRCSSQSGHNTVSWYQQALGQGPQFIFQYYREEENGRGNFPPRFSGLQFPNYSSELNVNALELDDSALYLCASSLEAGHNSPLHFGNGTRLTVT.

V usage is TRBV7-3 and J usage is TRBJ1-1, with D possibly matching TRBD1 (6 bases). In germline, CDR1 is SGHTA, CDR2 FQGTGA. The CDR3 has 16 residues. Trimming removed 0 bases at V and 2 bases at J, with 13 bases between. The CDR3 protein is CASSLTATGLNTEAFF. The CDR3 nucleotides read TGTGCCAGCAGCTTAACTGCGACAGGACTCAACACTGAAGCTTTCTTT.

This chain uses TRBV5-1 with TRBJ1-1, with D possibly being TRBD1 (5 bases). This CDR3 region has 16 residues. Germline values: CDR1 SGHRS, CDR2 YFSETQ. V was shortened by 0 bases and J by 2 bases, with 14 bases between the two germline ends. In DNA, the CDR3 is TGCGCCAGCAGCTTGGTTAGGGGAAAAAGAAACACTGAAGCTTTCTTT. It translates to CASSLVRGKRNTEAFF.

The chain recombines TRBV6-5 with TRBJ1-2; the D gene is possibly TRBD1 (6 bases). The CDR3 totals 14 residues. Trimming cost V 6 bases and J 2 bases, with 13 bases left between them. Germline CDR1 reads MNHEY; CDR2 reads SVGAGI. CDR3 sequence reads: CASSLGTKNYGYTF. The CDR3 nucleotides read TGTGCCAGCAGCCTCGGGACAAAGAACTATGGCTACACCTTC.

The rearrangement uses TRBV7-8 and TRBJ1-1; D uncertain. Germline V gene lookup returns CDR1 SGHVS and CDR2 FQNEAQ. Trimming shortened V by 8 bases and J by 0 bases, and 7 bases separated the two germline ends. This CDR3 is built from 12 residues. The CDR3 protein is CASSFLNTEAFF. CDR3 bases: TGTGCCAGCTCTTTCCTGAACACTGAAGCTTTCTTT.

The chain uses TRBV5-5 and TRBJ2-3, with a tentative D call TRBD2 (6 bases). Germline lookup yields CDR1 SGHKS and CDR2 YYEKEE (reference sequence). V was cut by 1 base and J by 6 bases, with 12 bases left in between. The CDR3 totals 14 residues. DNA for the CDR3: TGTGCCAGCAGCTTGAGGCGGGGTGGGGATACGCAGTATTTT. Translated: CASSLRRGGDTQYF.

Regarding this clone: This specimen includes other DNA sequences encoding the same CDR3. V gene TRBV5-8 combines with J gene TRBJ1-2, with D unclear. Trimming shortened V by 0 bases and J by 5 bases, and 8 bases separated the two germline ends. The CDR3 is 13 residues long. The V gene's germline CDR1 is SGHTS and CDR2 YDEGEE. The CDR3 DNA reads TGTGCCAGCAGCTTGGTGCACGGTTATGGCTACACCTTC. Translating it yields CASSLVHGYGYTF.

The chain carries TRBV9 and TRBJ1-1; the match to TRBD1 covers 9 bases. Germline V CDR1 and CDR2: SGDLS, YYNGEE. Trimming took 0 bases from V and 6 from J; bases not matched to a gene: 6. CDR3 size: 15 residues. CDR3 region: CASSVAGTGFSEAFF. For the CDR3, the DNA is TGTGCCAGCAGCGTAGCCGGGACAGGGTTTTCTGAAGCTTTCTTT.

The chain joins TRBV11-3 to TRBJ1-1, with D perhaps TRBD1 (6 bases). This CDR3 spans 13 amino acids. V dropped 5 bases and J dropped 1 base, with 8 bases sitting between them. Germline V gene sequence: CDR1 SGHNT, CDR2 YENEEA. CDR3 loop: CASSVQGNTEAFF. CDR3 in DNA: TGTGCCAGCAGCGTACAGGGGAACACTGAAGCTTTCTTT.

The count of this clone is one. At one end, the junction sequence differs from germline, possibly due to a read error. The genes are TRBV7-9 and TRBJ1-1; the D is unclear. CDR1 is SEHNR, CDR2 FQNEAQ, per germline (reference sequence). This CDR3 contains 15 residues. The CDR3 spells CSSSFSFGVNTEAFF. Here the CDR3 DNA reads TGTTCCAGCAGCTTTAGCTTCGGGGTGAACACTGAAGCTTTCTTT. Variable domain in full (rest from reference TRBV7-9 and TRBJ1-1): DTGVSQNPRHKITKRGQNVTFRCDPISEHNRLYWYRQTLGQGPEFLTYFQNEAQLEKSRLLSDRFSAERPKGSFSTLEIQRTEQGDSAMYLCSSSFSFGVNTEAFFGQGTRLTVV.

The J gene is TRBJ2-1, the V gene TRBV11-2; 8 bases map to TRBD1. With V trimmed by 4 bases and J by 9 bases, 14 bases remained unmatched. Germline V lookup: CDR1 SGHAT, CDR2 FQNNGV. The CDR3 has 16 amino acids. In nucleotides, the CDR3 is TGTGCCAGCAGCTATTGGACAGGGCTACGTAGTAGTGAGCAGTTCTTC. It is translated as CASSYWTGLRSSEQFF.

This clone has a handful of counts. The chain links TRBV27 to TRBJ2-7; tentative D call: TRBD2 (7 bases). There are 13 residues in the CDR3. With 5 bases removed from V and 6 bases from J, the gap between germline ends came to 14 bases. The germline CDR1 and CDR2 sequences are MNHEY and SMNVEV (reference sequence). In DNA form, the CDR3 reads TGTGCCAGCAGTACGGAGGGGGGGTTCGAGCAGTACTTC. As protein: CASSTEGGFEQYF.

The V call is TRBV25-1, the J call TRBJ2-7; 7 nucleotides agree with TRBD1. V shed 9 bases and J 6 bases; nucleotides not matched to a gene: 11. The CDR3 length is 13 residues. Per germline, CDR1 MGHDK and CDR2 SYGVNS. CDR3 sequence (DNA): TGTGCCAGTCGCGAGACAGGGATTTTCGAGCAGTACTTC. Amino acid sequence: CASRETGIFEQYF.

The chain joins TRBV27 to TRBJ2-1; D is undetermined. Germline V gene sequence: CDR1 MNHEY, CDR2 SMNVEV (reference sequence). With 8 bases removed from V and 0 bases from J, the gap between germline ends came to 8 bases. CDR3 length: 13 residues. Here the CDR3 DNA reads TGTGCCAGCGGGCAGAGCTCCTACAATGAGCAGTTCTTC. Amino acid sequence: CASGQSSYNEQFF.

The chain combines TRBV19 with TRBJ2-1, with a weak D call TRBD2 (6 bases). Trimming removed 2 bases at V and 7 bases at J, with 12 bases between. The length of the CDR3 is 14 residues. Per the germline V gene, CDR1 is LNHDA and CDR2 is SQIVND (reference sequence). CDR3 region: CASSIWAGRNEQFF. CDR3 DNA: TGTGCCAGTAGTATATGGGCGGGAAGGAATGAGCAGTTCTTC.

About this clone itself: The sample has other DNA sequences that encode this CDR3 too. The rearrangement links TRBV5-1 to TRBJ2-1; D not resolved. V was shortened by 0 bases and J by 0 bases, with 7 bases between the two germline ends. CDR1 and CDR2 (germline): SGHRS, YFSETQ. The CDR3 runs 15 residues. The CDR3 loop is CASSLDGSSYNEQFF. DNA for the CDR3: TGCGCCAGCAGCTTGGACGGTAGCTCCTACAATGAGCAGTTCTTC.

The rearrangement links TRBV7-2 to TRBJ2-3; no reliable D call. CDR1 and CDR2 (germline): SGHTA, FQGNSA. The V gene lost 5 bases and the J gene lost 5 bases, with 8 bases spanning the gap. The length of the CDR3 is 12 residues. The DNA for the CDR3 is TGTGCCAGCAGCCAACAAATAGATACGCAGTATTTT. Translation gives CASSQQIDTQYF.

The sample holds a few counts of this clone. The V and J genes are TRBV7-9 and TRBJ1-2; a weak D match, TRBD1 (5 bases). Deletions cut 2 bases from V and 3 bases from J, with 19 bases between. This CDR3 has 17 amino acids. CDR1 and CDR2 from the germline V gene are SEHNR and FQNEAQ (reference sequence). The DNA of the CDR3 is TGTGCCAGCAGCTTACGCGGGAGTGCGGTGGGGCACTATGGCTACACCTTC. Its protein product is CASSLRGSAVGHYGYTF. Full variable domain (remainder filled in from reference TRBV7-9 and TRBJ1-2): DTGVSQNPRHKITKRGQNVTFRCDPISEHNRLYWYRQTLGQGPEFLTYFQNEAQLEKSRLLSDRFSAERPKGSFSTLEIQRTEQGDSAMYLCASSLRGSAVGHYGYTFGSGTRLTVV.

CDR3 coding DNA: TGTGCCAGCAGAACCTCCGGGACAAACTTTGAGGGCTACACCTTC. Translating it yields CASRTSGTNFEGYTF. The chain links TRBV7-2 to TRBJ1-2; a weak D match, TRBD1 (6 bases). Trimming cost V 6 bases and J 8 bases, with 22 bases left between them. The CDR3 runs 15 residues. Per the germline V gene, CDR1 is SGHTA and CDR2 is FQGNSA.

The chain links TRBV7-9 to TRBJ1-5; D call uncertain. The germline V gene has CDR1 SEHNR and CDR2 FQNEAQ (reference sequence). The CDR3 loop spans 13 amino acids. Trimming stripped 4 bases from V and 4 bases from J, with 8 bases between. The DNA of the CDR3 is TGTGCCAGCAGCTCCCAGGTGAATCAGCCCCAGCATTTT. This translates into CASSSQVNQPQHF.

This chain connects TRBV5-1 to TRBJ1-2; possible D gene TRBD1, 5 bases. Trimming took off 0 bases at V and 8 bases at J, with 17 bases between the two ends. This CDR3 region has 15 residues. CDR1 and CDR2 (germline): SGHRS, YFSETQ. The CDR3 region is CASSLAGPGNGGYTF. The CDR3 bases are TGCGCCAGCAGCTTGGCGGGCCCAGGGAACGGAGGCTACACCTTC.

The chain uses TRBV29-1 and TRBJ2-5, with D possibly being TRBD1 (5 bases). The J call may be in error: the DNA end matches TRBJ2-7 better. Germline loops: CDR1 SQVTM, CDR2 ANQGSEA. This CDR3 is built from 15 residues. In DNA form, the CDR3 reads TGCAGCGTTGAAATAGGGGTTGGGATACACTACGAGCAGTACTTC. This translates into CSVEIGVGIHYEQYF.

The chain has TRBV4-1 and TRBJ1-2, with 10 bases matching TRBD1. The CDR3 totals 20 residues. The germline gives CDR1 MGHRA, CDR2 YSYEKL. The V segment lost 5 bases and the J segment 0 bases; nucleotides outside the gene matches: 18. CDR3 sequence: CASSYYAGQGIIGANYGYTF. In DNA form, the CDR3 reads TGCGCCAGCAGCTACTATGCGGGACAGGGGATTATTGGAGCTAACTATGGCTACACCTTC.

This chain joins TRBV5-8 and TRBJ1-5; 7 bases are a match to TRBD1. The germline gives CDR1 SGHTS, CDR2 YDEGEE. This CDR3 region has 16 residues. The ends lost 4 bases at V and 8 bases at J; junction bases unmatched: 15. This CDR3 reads CASSASLQGPGEPQHF. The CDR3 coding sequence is TGTGCCAGCAGCGCGTCACTACAGGGGCCCGGGGAGCCCCAGCATTTT.

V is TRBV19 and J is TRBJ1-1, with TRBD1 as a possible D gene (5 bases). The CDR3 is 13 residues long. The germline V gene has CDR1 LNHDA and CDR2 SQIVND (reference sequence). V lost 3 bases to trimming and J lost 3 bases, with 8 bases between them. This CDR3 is CASSMAQDTEAFF. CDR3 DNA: TGTGCCAGTAGTATGGCACAGGACACTGAAGCTTTCTTT.